What follows describes a single T cell receptor (beta chain). Its cognate antigen is unknown. This record belongs to a study of T cell responses to AZD1222 COVID-19 vaccine. Findings and limits, study-wide: Clonal diversity was possibly underestimated; the donors were predominantly white British and more often female.

Sequencing used immunoSEQ multiplex PCR; TCRdb keeps in-frame clones, though not all of them. The sample comprises approximately 130,000 clones, 80% to 90% of which are singletons, and approximately 8.8% rests with the top ten. CDR3 length: 15 residues. Between the trimmed V and J ends, which lost 4 bases and 3 bases, there was a span of 17 bases. The germline V gene has CDR1 SGHDT and CDR2 YYEEEE. This specimen consisted of peripheral blood, obtained on day 0 of AZD1222 vaccination. The chain links TRBV5-6 to TRBJ2-7; TRBD2 is a possible D gene (5 bases). The sequence derives from an adult in good health. For the CDR3, the DNA is TGTGCCAGCAGCACCACCGGGAACCTATTCTACGAGCAGTACTTC. Translating it yields CASSTTGNLFYEQYF.